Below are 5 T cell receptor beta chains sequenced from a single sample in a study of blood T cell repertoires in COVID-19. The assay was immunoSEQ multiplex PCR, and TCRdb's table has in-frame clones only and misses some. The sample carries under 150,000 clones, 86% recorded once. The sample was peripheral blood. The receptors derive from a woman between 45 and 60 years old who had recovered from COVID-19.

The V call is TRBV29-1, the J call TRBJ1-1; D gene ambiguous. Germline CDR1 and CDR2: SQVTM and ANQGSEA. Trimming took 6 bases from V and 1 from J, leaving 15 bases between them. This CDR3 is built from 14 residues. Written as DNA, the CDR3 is TGCAGCGTCAAAGCGGACGGCACGAACACTGAAGCTTTCTTT. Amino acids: CSVKADGTNTEAFF. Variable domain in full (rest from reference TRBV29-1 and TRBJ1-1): SAVISQKPSRDICQRGTSLTIQCQVDSQVTMMFWYRQQPGQSLTLIATANQGSEATYESGFVIDKFPISRPNLTFSTLTVSNMSPEDSSIYLCSVKADGTNTEAFFGQGTRLTVV.

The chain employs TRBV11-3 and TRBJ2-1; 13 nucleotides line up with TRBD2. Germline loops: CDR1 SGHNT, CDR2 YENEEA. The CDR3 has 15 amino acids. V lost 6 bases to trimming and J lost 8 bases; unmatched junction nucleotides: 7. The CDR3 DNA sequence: TGTGCCAGCAGGGAAGGACTAGCGGGAGTCTATGAGCAGTTCTTC. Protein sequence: CASREGLAGVYEQFF.

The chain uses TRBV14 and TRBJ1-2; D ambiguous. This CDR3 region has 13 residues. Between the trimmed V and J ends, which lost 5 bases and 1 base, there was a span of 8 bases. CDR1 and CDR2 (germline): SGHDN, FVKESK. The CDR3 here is CASSTYDNYGYTF. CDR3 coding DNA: TGTGCCAGCAGCACCTATGATAACTATGGCTACACCTTC. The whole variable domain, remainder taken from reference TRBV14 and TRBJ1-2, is EAGVTQFPSHSVIEKGQTVTLRCDPISGHDNLYWYRRVMGKEIKFLLHFVKESKQDESGMPNNRFLAERTGGTYSTLKVQPAELEDSGVYFCASSTYDNYGYTFGSGTRLTVV.

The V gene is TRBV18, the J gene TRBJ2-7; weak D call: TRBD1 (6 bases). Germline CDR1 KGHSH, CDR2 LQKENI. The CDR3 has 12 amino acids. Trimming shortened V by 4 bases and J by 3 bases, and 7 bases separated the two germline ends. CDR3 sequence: CASSLTGYEQYF. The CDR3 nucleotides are TGTGCCAGCTCACTGACAGGCTACGAGCAGTACTTC.

The CDR3 sequence: CASSLRSGSYNEQFF. CDR3 bases: TGTGCCAGCAGCTTGCGATCGGGTTCCTACAATGAGCAGTTCTTC. This rearrangement joins TRBV5-5 to TRBJ2-1; D unresolved. Germline V lookup: CDR1 SGHKS, CDR2 YYEKEE (reference sequence). Trimming took off 1 base at V and 1 base at J, with 9 bases between the two ends. This CDR3 spans 15 amino acids. Supplemented by reference TRBV5-5 and TRBJ2-1, the full variable domain reads DAGVTQSPTHLIKTRGQQVTLRCSPISGHKSVSWYQQVLGQGPQFIFQYYEKEERGRGNFPDRFSARQFPNYSSELNVNALLLGDSALYLCASSLRSGSYNEQFFGPGTRLTVL.